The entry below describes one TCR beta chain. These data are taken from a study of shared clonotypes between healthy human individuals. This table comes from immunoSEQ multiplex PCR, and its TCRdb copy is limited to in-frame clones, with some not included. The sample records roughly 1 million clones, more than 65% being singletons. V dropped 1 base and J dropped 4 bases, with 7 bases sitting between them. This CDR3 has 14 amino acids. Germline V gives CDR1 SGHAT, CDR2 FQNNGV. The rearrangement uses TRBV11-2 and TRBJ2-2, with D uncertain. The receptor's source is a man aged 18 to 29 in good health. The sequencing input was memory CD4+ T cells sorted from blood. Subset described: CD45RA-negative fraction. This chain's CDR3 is CASSLALATGELFF. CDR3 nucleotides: TGTGCCAGCAGCTTAGCCTTGGCCACCGGGGAGCTGTTTTTT.